These T cell receptor beta chains were read from a single sample in a study of blood T cells in healthy people across ages. TCRdb reprocessed the 5' RACE reads with MiXCR, giving one entry per CDR3 protein. Of approximately 800,000 distinct CDR3 sequences detected, just under 25% appear once; the ten largest clones hold approximately 4%. These same records also appear under a second study, on T cells of mothers and their children.

Material for sequencing was blood. These receptors came from a boy aged 10-17 years in good health. CDR3s include the opening cysteine and the closing phenylalanine or tryptophan.

TRBJ2-3 | TRBV9 | CASSGSDTQYF
TRBJ2-3 | TRBV28 | CASSLFQGSEATQYF
TRBJ2-5 | TRBV28 | CATLGGSETQYF
TRBJ2-2 | TRBV7-9 | CASSLVYGELFF
TRBJ1-4 | TRBV5-1 | CASSLEAGNSEKLFF
TRBJ1-5 | TRBV5-6 | CASSLVSDDQPQHF
TRBJ1-4 | TRBV20-1 | CSASRGTVREKLFF
- | TRBV10-3 | CAISESKVAGGNEQFF
TRBJ2-3 | TRBV5-1 | CASSLEKGQGKGGTDTQYF
TRBJ1-1 | TRBV13 | CASSQGTGGVTEAFF
TRBJ1-2 | TRBV20-1 | CSARDRGRFNYGYTF
TRBJ1-1 | TRBV5-1 | CASSFMDGTEAFF
- | TRBV2 | CASSDTEDTTYEQYF
TRBJ2-5 | TRBV28 | CASSLLAGRSLETQYF
TRBJ1-3 | TRBV9 | CASSTRQGSTGNTIYF
TRBJ1-2 | TRBV29-1 | CSVSGRLANYGYTF
TRBJ2-1 | TRBV21-1 | CASSWDSYSYNEQFF
TRBJ1-5 | TRBV7-6 | CASSLAPGGGGGNQTQHF
- | TRBV3-1 | CASSQGVLRIEQFF
TRBJ2-7 | TRBV25-1 | CASSESGGYEQYF
TRBJ1-1 | TRBV29-1 | CSVDLAGLGAFF
TRBJ2-1 | TRBV5-1 | CASSLADSPRNEQFF
- | TRBV19 | CASQGGSLNEQFF
TRBJ1-2 | TRBV6-2/TRBV6-3 | CASLRRSGGADYGYTF
TRBJ2-3 | TRBV27 | CASSNYLAGGTDTQYF
TRBJ1-5 | TRBV6-2/TRBV6-3 | CASSSGQPQHF
TRBJ2-7 | TRBV20-1 | CSAFQSYEQYF
TRBJ2-7 | TRBV7-6 | CASSLGRGQGYEQYF
TRBJ1-1 | TRBV12-3/TRBV12-4 | CASRWEQGTEAFF
TRBJ1-2 | TRBV29-1 | CSVVQGLGYTF
TRBJ2-1 | TRBV4-1 | CASSQERLADTYNEQFF
- | TRBV4-1 | CASSQPTGNPYEQYF
TRBJ2-3 | TRBV30 | CAWVRGADTQYF
TRBJ2-5 | TRBV29-1 | CSVEQARETQYF
TRBJ1-1 | TRBV7-8 | CASSLARIGGAEAFF
TRBJ1-4 | TRBV5-5 | CASSLGPGESRNEKLFF
- | TRBV28 | CASSSLLFTGHHYNEQFF
TRBJ2-3 | TRBV10-3 | CAISDVDTQYF
TRBJ2-5 | TRBV7-2 | CASSLAATGEETQYF
TRBJ1-1 | TRBV6-2/TRBV6-3 | CASSGPSGGAEAFF
TRBJ1-2 | TRBV24-1 | CATSDHGTQYGYTF
TRBJ1-4 | TRBV28 | CASSSEGAGNRNEKLFF
TRBJ1-4 | TRBV28 | CASSSLGAANEKLFF
TRBJ2-3 | TRBV11-2 | CASSLPTDRVTPVTQYF
TRBJ2-7 | TRBV28 | CASSETSGGSYEQYF
TRBJ2-7 | TRBV28 | CASSLTGGLSYEQYF
TRBJ1-1 | TRBV19 | CASSILLGSTEAFF
TRBJ2-5 | TRBV20-1 | CSARDVEGDQETQYF
TRBJ1-1 | TRBV20-1 | CSALEGIMNTEAFF
TRBJ1-1 | TRBV6-5 | CASSYGQDHEAFF